A selection of T cell receptor beta chains follows, all from one sample in a study of T cells expressing NK-cell markers. TCRdb re-called the 5' RACE reads; every CDR3 protein appears as one record, without DNA. The specimen's table records almost 450,000 distinct CDR3 sequences. The sequenced sample consisted of blood T cells: a sorted CD56 or NKG2C T cell subset, CD4+ or CD8+ T cells, or bulk PBMC T cells (not recorded which). The receptors stem from a woman between 18 and 69 years old in good health. Both conserved end residues are part of each CDR3.

>TRBV11-2|TRBJ2-1
CASSLTGQGVNEQFF
>TRBV20-1|TRBJ2-1
CSGTDADSYNEQFF
>TRBV29-1|TRBJ2-7
CSVETGGGYYEQYF
>TRBV6-1|TRBJ2-2
CASKASFRGELFF
>TRBV6-1|TRBJ2-1
CASSESGTSYNEQFF
>TRBV21-1|TRBJ1-4
CASTQEAKREKLFF
>TRBV6-5|TRBJ1-4
CASSYFPGGPQEKLFF
>TRBV11-2|TRBJ2-2
CATVQGGTGELFF
>TRBV20-1|TRBJ1-2
CSANQGGGPGYTF
>TRBV4-2|TRBJ1-2
CASSQEASGYTF
>TRBV2|TRBJ2-3
CASGIWPGTADTQYF
>TRBV12-3/TRBV12-4|TRBJ2-3
CASSLAGGPEDTQYF
>TRBV7-9|TRBJ2-1
CASSLRAIPNNEQFF
>TRBV7-2|TRBJ2-1
CASSLGFLRGRYNEQFF
>TRBV3-1|TRBJ2-6
CASSQDKTSGVSGANVLTF
>TRBV4-1|TRBJ2-2
CASSQDDLLTGELVF
>TRBV9|TRBJ1-4
CASSASPVGSGGEKLFF
>TRBV12-3/TRBV12-4|TRBJ1-2
CASSFIPRNYTF
>TRBV25-1|TRBJ2-3
CASTSRISTDTQYF
>TRBV7-8|TRBJ2-4
CASSPGGATSGRAKNIQYF
>TRBV7-2|TRBJ2-3
CASSFGGPPSTDTQYF
>TRBV10-3|TRBJ2-5
CAISEGVVRETQYF
>TRBV20-1|TRBJ2-1
CSATGGSEQFF
>TRBV20-1|TRBJ1-1
CSARGLYTEAFF
>TRBV12-3/TRBV12-4|TRBJ1-1
CASKSGTLTEAFF
>TRBV12-3/TRBV12-4|TRBJ2-1
CASTLSPGRSYNEQFF
>TRBV3-1|TRBJ2-1
CASSRLAHRGDEQFF
>TRBV7-2|TRBJ2-1
CASSSRVTSVYEQFF
>TRBV14|TRBJ2-1
CASSPAGGTYNEQFF
>TRBV30|TRBJ2-5
CAWSFPGGAQYF
>TRBV12-3/TRBV12-4|TRBJ1-6
CASSPRWGAAINSPLHF
>TRBV21-1|TRBJ2-7
CASSRRLADTYEQYF
>TRBV7-9|TRBJ1-1
CASAHGGGRTEAFF
>TRBV9|TRBJ2-3
CASSVFEGSTDTQYF
>TRBV7-7|TRBJ2-5
CASSPRPSGETQYF
>TRBV7-7|TRBJ2-2
CASSPPLLASGGSNTGELFF
>TRBV20-1|TRBJ1-4
CSAREIEGHEKLFF
>TRBV28|TRBJ1-1
CASTLGPRRNTEAFF
>TRBV6-4|TRBJ2-3
CASSPDAEDTQYF
>TRBV20-1|TRBJ2-7
CSARAGLAGPNEQYF
>TRBV12-3/TRBV12-4|TRBJ2-1
CASSFRKPGQFF
>TRBV29-1|TRBJ1-2
CSVAGQGNYGYTF
>TRBV19|TRBJ2-7
CASSIYRGSGNRYEQYF
>TRBV12-3/TRBV12-4|TRBJ2-1
CASSFGTSGWNEQFF
>TRBV7-2|TRBJ2-4
CASSLSRVYDIQYF
>TRBV7-9|TRBJ2-3
CASSFAAGRDTQYF
>TRBV11-2|TRBJ2-1
CASSLAGFPYNEQFF
>TRBV30|TRBJ1-1
CAWSVGGTEAFF
>TRBV4-3|TRBJ2-7
CASSPGATTYEQYF
>TRBV12-3/TRBV12-4|TRBJ2-2
CASSLEGAPRHPGELFF
>TRBV5-1|TRBJ1-2
CASSLAGSGSPWEGYTF
>TRBV5-1|TRBJ2-1
CASSLANYGNEQFF